This paragraph covers one T cell receptor (beta chain) sequence. The sample originates from a study of control samples from healthy donors and cancer patients. Only in-frame clones appear in the TCRdb table, and some are missing; sequencing was by immunoSEQ multiplex PCR. The data contain under 150,000 clones, roughly 89% of them singletons. The source material was blood. This receptor was identified in a man aged 25-45 years in good health.

The DNA for the CDR3 is TGTGCCAGCAGCTTGGTCGGGACTCTCACCGGGGAGCTGTTTTTT. It specifies CASSLVGTLTGELFF. V gene TRBV5-4 combines with J gene TRBJ2-2, with a possible D match to TRBD2 (6 bases). V lost 0 bases to trimming and J lost 4 bases, with 10 bases between them. This CDR3 is 15 amino acids long. Per germline, CDR1 SGHNT and CDR2 YYREEE (reference sequence).